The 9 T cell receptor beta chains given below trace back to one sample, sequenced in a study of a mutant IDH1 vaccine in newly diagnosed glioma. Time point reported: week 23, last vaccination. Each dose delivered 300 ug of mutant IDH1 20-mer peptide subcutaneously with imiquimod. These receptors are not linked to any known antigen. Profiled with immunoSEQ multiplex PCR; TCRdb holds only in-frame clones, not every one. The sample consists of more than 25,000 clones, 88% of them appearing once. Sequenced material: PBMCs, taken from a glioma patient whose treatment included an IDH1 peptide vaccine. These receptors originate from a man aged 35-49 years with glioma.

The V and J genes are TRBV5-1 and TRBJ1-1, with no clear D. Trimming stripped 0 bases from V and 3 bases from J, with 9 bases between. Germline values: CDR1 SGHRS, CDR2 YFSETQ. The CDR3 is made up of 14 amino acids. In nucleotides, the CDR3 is TGCGCCAGCAGCTTGGCCATGGCGGACACTGAAGCTTTCTTT. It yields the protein CASSLAMADTEAFF.

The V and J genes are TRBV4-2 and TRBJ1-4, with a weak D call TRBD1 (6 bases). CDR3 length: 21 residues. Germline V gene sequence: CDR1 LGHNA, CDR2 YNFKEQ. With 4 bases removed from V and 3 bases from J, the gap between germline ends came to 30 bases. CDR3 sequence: CASSREMLHRATGPPNEKLFF. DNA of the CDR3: TGTGCCAGCAGCCGGGAAATGCTACATCGGGCTACAGGGCCACCTAATGAAAAACTGTTTTTT.

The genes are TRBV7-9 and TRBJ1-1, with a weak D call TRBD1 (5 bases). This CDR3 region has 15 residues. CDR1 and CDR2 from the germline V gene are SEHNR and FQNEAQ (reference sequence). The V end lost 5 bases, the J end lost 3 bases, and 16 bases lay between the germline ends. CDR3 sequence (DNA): TGTGCCAGCAGCCAGGGACCGGGTCTGGACACTGAAGCTTTCTTT. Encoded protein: CASSQGPGLDTEAFF.

The DNA of the CDR3 is TGTGCCAGCTCACCACCGGTCCGGCTCAATGGCTACACCTTC. Translating it yields CASSPPVRLNGYTF. The J gene is TRBJ1-2, the V gene TRBV18; no clear D gene. Germline values: CDR1 KGHSH, CDR2 LQKENI. The CDR3 length is 14 residues. V was cut by 0 bases and J by 6 bases, with 11 bases left in between.

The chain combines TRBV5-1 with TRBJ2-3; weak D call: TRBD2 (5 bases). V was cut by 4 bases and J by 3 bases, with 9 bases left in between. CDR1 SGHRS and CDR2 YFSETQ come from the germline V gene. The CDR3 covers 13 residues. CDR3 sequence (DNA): TGCGCCAGCAGCCTGGAGCGGACAGATACGCAGTATTTT. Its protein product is CASSLERTDTQYF. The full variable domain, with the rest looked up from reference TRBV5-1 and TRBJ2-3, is KAGVTQTPRYLIKTRGQQVTLSCSPISGHRSVSWYQQTPGQGLQFLFEYFSETQRNKGNFPGRFSGRQFSNSRSEMNVSTLELGDSALYLCASSLERTDTQYFGPGTRLTVL.

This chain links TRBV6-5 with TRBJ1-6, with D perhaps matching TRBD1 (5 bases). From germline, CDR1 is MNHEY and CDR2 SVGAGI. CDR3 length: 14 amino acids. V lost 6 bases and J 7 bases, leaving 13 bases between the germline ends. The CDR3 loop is CASSRGQGNSPLHF. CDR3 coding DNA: TGTGCCAGCAGCCGGGGTCAGGGAAATTCACCCCTCCACTTT.

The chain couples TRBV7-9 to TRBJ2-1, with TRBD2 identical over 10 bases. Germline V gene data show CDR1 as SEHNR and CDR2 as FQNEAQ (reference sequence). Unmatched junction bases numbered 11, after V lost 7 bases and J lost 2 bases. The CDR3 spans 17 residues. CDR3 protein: CASTTSPTSGAYNEQFF. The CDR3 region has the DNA TGTGCCAGCACCACTTCCCCTACTAGCGGGGCCTACAATGAGCAGTTCTTC.

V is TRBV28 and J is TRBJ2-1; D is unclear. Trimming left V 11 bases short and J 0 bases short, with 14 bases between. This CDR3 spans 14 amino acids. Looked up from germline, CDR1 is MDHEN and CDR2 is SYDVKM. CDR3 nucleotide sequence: TGTGCCGTCCAGACGGTAAGCTCCTACAATGAGCAGTTCTTC. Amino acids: CAVQTVSSYNEQFF.

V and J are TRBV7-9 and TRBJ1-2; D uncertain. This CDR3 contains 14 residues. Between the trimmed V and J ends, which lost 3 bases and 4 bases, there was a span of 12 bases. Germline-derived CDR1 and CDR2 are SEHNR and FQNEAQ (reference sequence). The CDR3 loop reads CASSFGQAGYGYTF. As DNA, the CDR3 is TGTGCCAGCAGCTTCGGGCAGGCTGGCTATGGCTACACCTTC.